The entry below describes one T cell receptor (beta chain). Some clones are missing from TCRdb's copy, which holds only in-frame ones; the method was immunoSEQ multiplex PCR. Of over 45,000 clones in the sample, roughly 85% were seen once. CDR1 SEHNR and CDR2 FQNEAQ come from the germline V gene (reference sequence). This CDR3 is 13 amino acids long. The ends were cut back, 0 bases at V and 7 bases at J, with 7 bases in the middle. This entry belongs to a study of PD-L1 blockade in urothelial cancer. Study details: Peripheral blood specimens exhibited a median yield of about 140,000 T cells.

This receptor was taken from a man aged 60-69 years with urothelial cancer. The specimen comprised PBMCs, sampled around atezolizumab (anti-PD-L1) treatment. This chain links TRBV7-9 with TRBJ1-3; D uncertain. The CDR3 coding sequence is TGTGCCAGCAGCTTAGCTGGACTCAACACCATATATTTT. This gives the protein CASSLAGLNTIYF.